These 14 T cell receptor beta chains originate from one sample sequenced in a study of blood T cell repertoires in COVID-19. Profiling relied on immunoSEQ multiplex PCR, and the TCRdb table lists in-frame clones only, not all of them. Among about 140,000 clones, 60% to 85% were seen once, and the ten largest hold 16%. The sequencing input was peripheral blood. The receptors derive from a man aged 50 to 59 with acute or convalescent COVID-19.

The V gene is TRBV5-1, the J gene TRBJ1-3; D ambiguous. The CDR3 runs 15 residues. V dropped 1 base and J dropped 1 base, with 9 bases sitting between them. CDR1 is SGHRS, CDR2 YFSETQ, per germline. This CDR3 is CASSLPSSSGNTIYF. Written as DNA, the CDR3 is TGCGCCAGCAGCTTGCCGTCGAGTTCTGGAAACACCATATATTTT.

This clone came up once. This chain connects TRBV6-5 to TRBJ2-3; 8 nucleotides line up with TRBD1. The CDR3 spans 14 residues. J gave up 4 bases and V 7 bases, and 7 bases lay outside the gene matches. Germline CDR1 MNHEY, CDR2 SVGAGI. CDR3 loop: CASNRQGSADTQYF. The DNA of the CDR3 is TGTGCCAGCAATCGACAGGGGTCCGCAGATACGCAGTATTTT.

The chain recombines TRBV18 with TRBJ2-7, with TRBD2 as a possible D gene (7 bases). CDR1 KGHSH and CDR2 LQKENI come from the germline V gene. Trimming cost V 2 bases and J 0 bases, with 14 bases left between them. This CDR3 region has 16 residues. The CDR3 spells CASSPMGGPSSYEQYF. CDR3 nucleotide sequence: TGTGCCAGCTCACCAATGGGGGGGCCCAGCTCCTACGAGCAGTACTTC. The variable domain in full, completed from reference TRBV18 and TRBJ2-7, reads NAGVMQNPRHLVRRRGQEARLRCSPMKGHSHVYWYRQLPEEGLKFMVYLQKENIIDESGMPKERFSAEFPKEGPSILRIQQVVRGDSAAYFCASSPMGGPSSYEQYFGPGTRLTVT.

The chain carries TRBV30 and TRBJ1-1; a possible D gene is TRBD1 (6 bases). V was shortened by 2 bases and J by 8 bases, with 12 bases between the two germline ends. This CDR3 comprises 12 residues. Germline-derived CDR1 and CDR2 are GTSNPN and SVGIG (reference sequence). The CDR3 protein is CAWSSQGLEAFF. The CDR3 DNA follows: TGTGCCTGGAGTTCCCAGGGGTTAGAAGCTTTCTTT.

V gene TRBV30 combines with J gene TRBJ2-2, with TRBD1 matching over 8 bases. The CDR3 covers 14 residues. Germline assignment: CDR1 GTSNPN and CDR2 SVGIG (reference sequence). V shed 6 bases and J 3 bases; nucleotides not matched to a gene: 6. CDR3 bases: TGTGCCTGCACCGGGACAGGCTACACCGGGGAGCTGTTTTTT. Its protein product is CACTGTGYTGELFF. The variable domain in full, with the rest retrieved from reference TRBV30 and TRBJ2-2, is SQTIHQWPATLVQPVGSPLSLECTVEGTSNPNLYWYRQAAGRGLQLLFYSVGIGQISSEVPQNLSASRPQDRQFILSSKKLLLSDSGFYLCACTGTGYTGELFFGEGSRLTVL.

J is TRBJ2-7 and V is TRBV7-9; perhaps TRBD1 as D (6 bases). Trimming took off 4 bases at V and 2 bases at J, with 15 bases between the two ends. In germline, CDR1 is SEHNR, CDR2 FQNEAQ (reference sequence). This CDR3 comprises 15 residues. The CDR3 protein is CASSSPRAGAYEQYF. The CDR3 DNA follows: TGTGCCAGCAGCTCCCCCCGGGCAGGGGCCTACGAGCAGTACTTC.

On this clone: This specimen includes other DNA sequences encoding the same CDR3. The J gene is TRBJ1-1, the V gene TRBV30, with D possibly matching TRBD1 (5 bases). The CDR3 has 14 residues. Germline-derived CDR1 and CDR2 are GTSNPN and SVGIG (reference sequence). The germline V and J ends were trimmed by 0 bases and 2 bases, with 10 bases remaining between them. The CDR3 sequence: CAWSVVGGNTEAFF. DNA of the CDR3: TGTGCCTGGAGTGTCGTGGGGGGAAACACTGAAGCTTTCTTT.

The gene calls are TRBV24-1 and TRBJ1-4, with 7 bases lining up with TRBD1. Germline trimming cut 3 bases from V and 6 bases from J; bases unmatched to any gene: 15. CDR3 length equals 18 residues. Per germline, CDR1 KGHDR and CDR2 SFDVKD. The CDR3 nucleotides are TGTGCCACCAGTGATCAGACCGGGACAGATCGTTGCGATGAAAAACTGTTTTTT. Its translation is CATSDQTGTDRCDEKLFF.

This clone was seen a few times. The gene calls are TRBV29-1 and TRBJ1-1; 7 nucleotides align to TRBD1. The CDR3 has 12 amino acids. V lost 7 bases and J lost 1; bases outside the gene matches: 3. CDR1 is SQVTM, CDR2 ANQGSEA, per germline. The CDR3 here is CSARTGNTEAFF. The CDR3 DNA is TGCAGCGCAAGGACAGGGAACACTGAAGCTTTCTTT. Based on the CDR3 plus reference TRBV29-1 and TRBJ1-1, the full variable domain is SAVISQKPSRDICQRGTSLTIQCQVDSQVTMMFWYRQQPGQSLTLIATANQGSEATYESGFVIDKFPISRPNLTFSTLTVSNMSPEDSSIYLCSARTGNTEAFFGQGTRLTVV.

The chain combines TRBV2 with TRBJ2-5; 11 nucleotides agree with TRBD2. Germline CDR1 is SNHLY and CDR2 is FYNNEI. V shed 10 bases and J 3 bases; nucleotides not matched to a gene: 7. This CDR3 contains 14 residues. CDR3 in DNA: TGTGCCACCACCGGGACTAGCGGAAAAGAGACCCAGTACTTC. Translating it yields CATTGTSGKETQYF.

The chain employs TRBV6-2 or TRBV6-3 and TRBJ2-1; D is possibly TRBD2 (5 bases). Germline lookup yields CDR1 MNHEY and CDR2 SVGEGT. Trimming removed 5 bases at V and 8 bases at J, with 13 bases between. CDR3 size: 13 residues. CDR3 in amino acids: CASSPRGSHEQFF. The CDR3 region has the DNA TGTGCCAGCAGTCCCCGGGGTAGCCATGAGCAGTTCTTC.

In this sample, this clone turned up once. V usage is TRBV29-1 and J usage is TRBJ2-5, with a possible D match to TRBD1 (6 bases). Germline loops: CDR1 SQVTM, CDR2 ANQGSEA. V was shortened by 6 bases and J by 1 base, with 12 bases between the two germline ends. The CDR3 is 13 amino acids. CDR3 DNA sequence: TGCAGCGTCATAACAGGGCTCCAAGAGACCCAGTACTTC. Translation gives CSVITGLQETQYF.

The genes are TRBV12-3 or TRBV12-4 and TRBJ2-1; 7 nucleotides match TRBD2. Germline trimming cut 5 bases from V and 10 bases from J; bases unmatched to any gene: 8. CDR3 length equals 13 residues. The CDR3 DNA reads TGTGCCAGCAGTATTTGGGGGGGAGGGGAGCAGTTCTTC. Translated, it gives CASSIWGGGEQFF.

The chain couples TRBV4-1 to TRBJ1-1; 8 bases agree with TRBD1. The CDR3 length is 15 residues. The germline V gene has CDR1 MGHRA and CDR2 YSYEKL. The ends lost 3 bases at V and 4 bases at J; junction bases unmatched: 7. The DNA for the CDR3 is TGCGCCAGCAGCCACGGCAAACAGGGGGGCACTGAAGCTTTCTTT. Translated, it gives CASSHGKQGGTEAFF.